This TCR beta chain came from a study of blood T cells in healthy people across ages. Looked up from germline, CDR1 is SGHTA and CDR2 is FQGNSA. Trimming shortened V by 4 bases and J by 8 bases, and 14 bases separated the two germline ends. This CDR3 has 13 residues. A second about 7 to 11 cycle PCR used barcoded and J-beta primers. A 12-random-nucleotide template-switch adaptor tagged each cDNA molecule. TCRdb passed the 5' RACE reads through MiXCR, listing each CDR3 protein once. The sample comprises about 290,000 distinct CDR3 sequences, 27% of which are singletons, and 29% rests with the top ten. This clonotype was counted between two and nine times.

The sequencing sample was made of blood. The chain couples TRBV7-2 to TRBJ1-2, with D possibly matching TRBD1 (5 bases). This clonotype originated in a woman in her sixties or seventies in good health. DNA of the CDR3: TGTGCCAGCAGCTCGTGGGGACCAGGAGGCTACACCTTC. Protein sequence: CASSSWGPGGYTF.